This entry concerns a single T cell receptor beta chain. Its target antigen remains unknown. No base-level quality is on record; no much larger clone is a single base apart. Rearranged TRB sequences spanning V, D and J segments were amplified in a multiplex touch-down PCR with a mixed TRB-A/B primer pool. Two consecutive PCR reactions with Phusion HS II polymerase added Illumina adapters and sample indices to the amplicons. Amplicons were gel-purified with the NucleoSpin Gel and PCR Clean-up kit, then checked with Qubit and an Agilent 2100 Bioanalyzer. Libraries were sequenced on an Illumina MiSeq using 600-cycle, single-indexed, paired-end runs. In the source study's methods: TRB sequences were processed with MiXCR versions 2.12 and 3.0.5. Each unique CDR3 nucleotide sequence was counted as one clone, and only productive sequences with at least two reads were retained. Shannon diversity, evenness, clonality (one minus evenness), and alpha-parameterized diversity profiles from alpha 0 to 5 were included as repertoire metrics. Generation probabilities of clones in paired pre- and post-chemotherapy samples were computed with the IGoR algorithm. The public sequencing data were trimmed at Q25 with fastp and processed into clonotypes with MiXCR by TCRdb, which kept only in-frame beta chains. Records with the same CDR3 protein are collapsed into one entry carrying the most frequent genes and DNA. The V and J calls were not made by the authors but by TCRdb's processing. The sample table contains approximately 13,000 distinct CDR3 sequences; only one count was recorded for 20% to 30% of them. The top ten hold 2.6% of the sample.

From a lookup of the germline V gene (reference sequence), CDR1 and CDR2 are SGHNT and YYREEE. The germline ends are 14 bases apart after V is trimmed by 4 bases and J by 0 bases. Including the terminal cysteine and phenylalanine, the CDR3 comprises 16 residues. Just CDR3 DNA is preserved here, 48 bases in frame from base 1. Genomic DNA extracted from peripheral blood, rather than sorted cells or RNA, was used as the source for amplification of TCR beta rearrangements. This sample stems from a study of T cell repertoires in aging, cancer and after chemotherapy (dated by TCRdb to the late 2010s). Study-level background: The donors fell into six age groups ranging from 30 or younger to 70 or older, and each group had at least three individuals. Control TCR repertoires from healthy donors were recorded over several months to years, and clear clonal overlap was observed across re-sampling. To examine immunoaging and T cell reconstitution after chemotherapy, the study profiled TCR beta repertoires in peripheral blood from healthy donors and cancer patients. A cohort of over 200 cancer patients (approximately 90 with hematological and around 120 with solid cancers) was assembled, and 100 or so healthy donors were included as a reference group. In total, the full dataset held 7.5 million to 9.5 million TCR reads. Broader findings and caveats from the paper: According to the authors, the repertoire data do not permit conclusions about immunological memory after chemotherapy. Compared with age-matched healthy donors, untreated patients with hematological or solid cancers had significantly lower TCR diversity and higher clonality in blood. In both cancer cohorts, the median generation probability rose over the chemotherapy interval, which suggests that the repertoire was reconstituted through rebound thymic output. In healthy donors, the decline in TCR diversity with age was mainly explained by loss of richness, whereas in cancer patients loss of evenness was also found to contribute.

The source is a human donor in good health. This receptor chain uses TRBV5-4 and TRBJ2-1, with no reliable assignment of the D segment. Sequenced sample: blood. The CDR3 protein is CASSAFEQSSYNEQFF. The DNA sequence is given as TGTGCCAGCAGCGCGTTCGAGCAAAGCTCCTACAATGAGCAGTTCTTC. Full variable domain (CDR3 extended with the reference TRBV5-4 and TRBJ2-1 proteins): ETGVTQSPTHLIKTRGQQVTLRCSSQSGHNTVSWYQQALGQGPQFIFQYYREEENGRGNFPPRFSGLQFPNYSSELNVNALELDDSALYLCASSAFEQSSYNEQFFGPGTRLTVL.